This T cell receptor beta chain was captured by sequencing in a study of T cells in Graves' hyperthyroidism and ophthalmopathy. TCR beta CDR3 sequences were amplified from RNA transcripts. With the HTBI primer set, the TCR CDR3 went through a first round of RT-PCR. TCRdb re-called the multiplex PCR reads with MiXCR, one entry per CDR3 protein. Found here are over 400,000 distinct CDR3 sequences, about 20% of them singletons; the top ten hold about 49%. Germline V gene lookup returns CDR1 SGHRS and CDR2 YFSETQ. This CDR3 is 15 amino acids long. Trimming shortened V by 4 bases and J by 4 bases, and 14 bases separated the two germline ends.

The receptor comes from a woman in her seventies with Graves' ophthalmopathy. The chain recombines TRBV5-1 with TRBJ1-4; perhaps TRBD1 as D (6 bases). The sequenced sample was blood. The CDR3 here is CASSPGGSVNEKLFF. The CDR3 DNA is TGCGCCAGCAGCCCTGGGGGCAGTGTTAATGAAAAACTGTTTTTT.